A selection of T cell receptor beta chains follows, all from one sample in a study of CD8 T cells in Susac syndrome. TCRdb fed the immunoSEQ multiplex PCR reads into MiXCR, producing one record per CDR3 protein. The sample holds about 200,000 distinct CDR3 sequences, roughly 94% seen once. Sequencing was done on a sample of CD4+ T cells from PBMCs. The receptors were sampled from a human donor in good health. CDR3s include the opening cysteine and the closing phenylalanine or tryptophan. The D gene is left open where the match is weak. Not every row has a clone size; where given, it reads once, few, many or a size class.

J,size,V,D,DNA,CDR3
TRBJ1-2,.,TRBV20-1,.,TGCAGTGCTAGAGATTCAGGGCAACGTGGCTACACCTTC,CSARDSGQRGYTF
TRBJ2-1,.,TRBV11-2,TRBD1,TGTGCCAGCAGCTTAGAGGCACAGGGGTACAATGAGCAGTTCTTC,CASSLEAQGYNEQFF
TRBJ2-7,once,TRBV29-1,TRBD1,TGCAGCGTTAGGACAGGGGGCTATGGCGAGCAGTACTTC,CSVRTGGYGEQYF
TRBJ2-3,.,TRBV29-1,TRBD2,TGCAGCGTCCCAAGATCGGCTAGCGGTCCAGATACGCAGTATTTT,CSVPRSASGPDTQYF
TRBJ2-1,.,TRBV11-2,.,TGTGCCAGCAGCTTAGAACTGGGTCCCCATGAGCAGTTCTTC,CASSLELGPHEQFF
TRBJ2-3,.,TRBV18,.,TGTGCCAGCTCACCGCGTGACAAAACAACACAGAAGGTTCCGTATTTT,CASSPRDKTTQKVPYF
TRBJ2-7,.,TRBV5-1,TRBD1,TGCGCCAGCAGCTTGCGGACAGGGGGCAATGGCGAGCAGTACTTC,CASSLRTGGNGEQYF
TRBJ2-2,.,TRBV29-1,TRBD1,TGCAGCGTGAACAGGGGATCTACCGGGGAGCTGTTTTTT,CSVNRGSTGELFF
TRBJ2-5,.,TRBV3-1,.,TGTGCCAGCAGCCCGGAGCCGGGGGAAGAGACCCAGTACTTC,CASSPEPGEETQYF
TRBJ2-7,once,TRBV3-1,.,TGTGCCAGCAGCCTTGTGTTCGGGGAGCAGTACTTC,CASSLVFGEQYF
TRBJ2-1,.,TRBV19,TRBD2,TGTGCCAGTAGGGGCTCTAGCGGGGGTTCCAGCTACAATGAGCAGTTCTTC,CASRGSSGGSSYNEQFF
TRBJ2-2,.,TRBV20-1,.,TGCAGTGCTAGAGCCGCGGACTACACGAACACCGGGGAGCTGTTTTTT,CSARAADYTNTGELFF
TRBJ1-1,.,TRBV20-1,TRBD1,TGCAGCGGCACAGGGGGTAACACTGAAGCTTTCTTT,CSGTGGNTEAFF
TRBJ2-2,.,TRBV30,TRBD2,TGTGCCTGGGAGAGGGGACTAGCGGGTACCGGGGAGCTGTTTTTT,CAWERGLAGTGELFF
TRBJ2-1,.,TRBV2,.,TGTGCCAGCAGTGAATTGGGGGGCTCTACCTACAATGAGCAGTTCTTC,CASSELGGSTYNEQFF
TRBJ2-7,.,TRBV12-3/TRBV12-4,.,TGTGCCAGCAGTTCGGATACCTACGAGCAGTACTTC,CASSSDTYEQYF
TRBJ1-5,.,TRBV5-6,.,TGTGCCAGCAGCTTGTGGACCATACGACATCAGCCCCAGCATTTT,CASSLWTIRHQPQHF
TRBJ1-1,.,TRBV6-2/TRBV6-3,TRBD1,TGTGCCAGCAGCCCCGGACAGGGGTACACTGAAGCTTTCTTT,CASSPGQGYTEAFF
TRBJ2-3,.,TRBV14,.,TGTGCCAGCAGCCAAGATTGGGGCGATACGCAGTATTTT,CASSQDWGDTQYF
TRBJ2-3,.,TRBV24-1,TRBD2,TGTGCCACCAGTGACCCCGGGGAAGCGGGGGTGGATACGCAGTATTTT,CATSDPGEAGVDTQYF
TRBJ2-7,.,TRBV12-3/TRBV12-4,.,TGTGCCAGCAGGAACAGGGAAGGTCCCTACGAGCAGTACTTC,CASRNREGPYEQYF
TRBJ2-1,.,TRBV29-1,.,TGCAGCGTTGAAGACAGTAAAGATCGTTTCAATGAGCAGTTCTTC,CSVEDSKDRFNEQFF
TRBJ2-5,.,TRBV7-9,.,TGTGCCAGCAGCCCGTCGGGGGCAGAGACCCAGTACTTC,CASSPSGAETQYF
TRBJ2-5,.,TRBV10-2,.,TGCGCCAGCAGTGAGGGGAAAGAGACCCAGTACTTC,CASSEGKETQYF
TRBJ2-3,.,TRBV5-1,.,TGCGCCAGCAGCTTGGTAGTGGGCACAGATACGCAGTATTTT,CASSLVVGTDTQYF
TRBJ2-2,.,TRBV2,.,TGTGCCAGCAGTCTAACGGCGAACACCGGGGAGCTGTTTTTT,CASSLTANTGELFF
TRBJ1-5,.,TRBV15,.,TGTGCCACCAGCAGAGATCGTGGGAAAGATCAGCCCCAGCATTTT,CATSRDRGKDQPQHF
TRBJ1-4,.,TRBV29-1,.,TGCAGCGTTTCTCTTGGGACCGGAAAACTGTTTTTT,CSVSLGTGKLFF
TRBJ2-5,.,TRBV10-3,.,TGTGCCATCAGTGAGTCGAGACCCCGAGGACTCGGGGAGACCCAGTACTTC,CAISESRPRGLGETQYF
TRBJ2-5,.,TRBV5-4,TRBD2,TGTGCCAGCAACCAGGGACTAGCGCGAAAAGAGACCCAGTACTTC,CASNQGLARKETQYF
TRBJ2-2,.,TRBV5-4,.,TGTGCCAGCAGCTCCGACAGCCGAGTCACCGGGGAGCTGTTTTTT,CASSSDSRVTGELFF
TRBJ1-1,.,TRBV20-1,.,TGCAGTGCTAGTAGGGCCATGAACACTGAAGCTTTCTTT,CSASRAMNTEAFF
TRBJ1-2,.,TRBV20-1,.,TGCAGTGCTAGAGACCCAGCTAACTATGGCTACACCTTC,CSARDPANYGYTF
TRBJ2-7,once,TRBV18,.,TGTGCCAGCTCACCACAAGGGGGTCTCTCCTACGAGCAGTACTTC,CASSPQGGLSYEQYF
TRBJ2-1,.,TRBV29-1,TRBD1,TGCAGCGGCCGGGACAGGGACAACAATGAGCAGTTCTTC,CSGRDRDNNEQFF
TRBJ2-7,.,TRBV6-6,.,TGTGCCAGCAGTTACCCCACAGCCGGGGGCTACGAGCAGTACTTC,CASSYPTAGGYEQYF
TRBJ1-2,.,TRBV20-1,TRBD1,TGCAGTGCCATGCTGAACCGGGGACAGGGTTGGGGCTACACCTTC,CSAMLNRGQGWGYTF
TRBJ2-7,.,TRBV12-3/TRBV12-4,.,TGTGCCAGCAGGGGTGTCGGGTACGAGCAGTACTTC,CASRGVGYEQYF
TRBJ2-5,.,TRBV5-1,.,TGCGCCAGCAGCTTGAATATACAAGAGACCCAGTACTTC,CASSLNIQETQYF
TRBJ2-3,.,TRBV20-1,TRBD2,TGCAGTGCTAGAGGAGTAGCGGGTGTAGATACGCAGTATTTT,CSARGVAGVDTQYF
TRBJ2-1,.,TRBV6-5,TRBD2,TGTGCCAGCAGGGTCGCGCTAGCGGGACCCAACGTGCAGTTCTTC,CASRVALAGPNVQFF
TRBJ1-6,.,TRBV20-1,.,TGCAGTGCCCGAACCGGGGCCTATAATTCACCCCTCCACTTT,CSARTGAYNSPLHF
TRBJ2-3,.,TRBV6-5,.,TGTGCCAGCATAGGCAACACAGATACGCAGTATTTT,CASIGNTDTQYF
TRBJ2-6,few,TRBV29-1,.,TGCAGCGTTGAGTCTGGGGCCAACGTCCTGACTTTC,CSVESGANVLTF
TRBJ1-2,.,TRBV20-1,.,TGCAGTGCACCTACAGGCCCGGATGGCTACACCTTC,CSAPTGPDGYTF
TRBJ1-2,.,TRBV5-4,.,TGTGCCAGCACCTTGAATGTAGGGGGAAACTATGGCTACACCTTC,CASTLNVGGNYGYTF
TRBJ2-7,.,TRBV29-1,TRBD1,TGCAGCACCCGGGACAGTGCCTCCTACGAGCAGTACTTC,CSTRDSASYEQYF
TRBJ1-5,.,TRBV7-2,.,TGTGCCAGCAGCTTAGTACCCGATAATCAGCCCCAGCATTTT,CASSLVPDNQPQHF
TRBJ2-1,.,TRBV29-1,.,TGCAGCGGCAGCTCCTACAATGAGCAGTTCTTC,CSGSSYNEQFF
TRBJ1-2,once,TRBV28,.,TGTGCCAGCACTTCTAACTATGGCTACACCTTC,CASTSNYGYTF
TRBJ2-5,.,TRBV27,.,TGTGCCAGCGGAATAGGGGGTGGGGAGACCCAGTACTTC,CASGIGGGETQYF
TRBJ1-1,.,TRBV7-2,.,TGTGCCAGCAGCTTAAGTCGTGGGGAGGCTTTCTTT,CASSLSRGEAFF
TRBJ1-2,.,TRBV6-6,.,TGTGCCAGCAGCGGACAGTCCTATGGCTACACCTTC,CASSGQSYGYTF
TRBJ1-1,.,TRBV7-2,.,TGTGCCAGCAGGGCCGGGGGGGTCACTGAAGCTTTCTTT,CASRAGGVTEAFF
TRBJ1-4,.,TRBV7-6,TRBD1,TGTGCCAGCAGTTTTACAGGGGGCCTTAATGAAAAACTGTTTTTT,CASSFTGGLNEKLFF